Listed below are T cell receptor beta chains from one sample, sequenced in a study of memory CD4+ T cells and cytomegalovirus serostatus. The data were produced by immunoSEQ multiplex PCR, yet TCRdb's version contains in-frame clones alone and is incomplete. The sample holds 25,000 or so clones, approximately 80% seen once. The specimen sequenced was memory CD4+ T cells from blood. The receptors stem from an adult in good health and CMV-seronegative. The CDR3 runs from the conserved cysteine through the conserved F or W. Each record gives: CDR3 DNA, CDR3 protein, J gene, V gene, D gene, clone size, CDR3 length. The D gene is left open where the match is weak. Rows give clone size only sometimes, using once, few, many, or a class for an expanded clone.

CDR3 DNA: TGCGCCAGCAGCGGGGCGAACACCGGGGAGCTGTTTTTT; CDR3 protein: CASSGANTGELFF; J gene: TRBJ2-2; V gene: TRBV5-1; D gene: .; clone size: .; CDR3 length: 13
CDR3 DNA: TGTGCCAGCAAGAGGGCGGGGGGGCTCGATGAGCAGTTCTTC; CDR3 protein: CASKRAGGLDEQFF; J gene: TRBJ2-1; V gene: TRBV2; D gene: TRBD2; clone size: .; CDR3 length: 14
CDR3 DNA: TGTGCCAGCAGCCACACAGATACGCAGTATTTT; CDR3 protein: CASSHTDTQYF; J gene: TRBJ2-3; V gene: TRBV6-1; D gene: .; clone size: .; CDR3 length: 11
CDR3 DNA: TGCGCCAGCAGCTTGTATGGCGGAAATAATTCACCCCTCCACTTT; CDR3 protein: CASSLYGGNNSPLHF; J gene: TRBJ1-6; V gene: TRBV5-1; D gene: .; clone size: once; CDR3 length: 15
CDR3 DNA: TGTGCCAGCAGTGCTGGCAAGACTTTCTACTCACCCCTCCACTTT; CDR3 protein: CASSAGKTFYSPLHF; J gene: TRBJ1-6; V gene: TRBV6-1; D gene: .; clone size: few; CDR3 length: 15
CDR3 DNA: TGTGCCAGCAGCGGACCCCAAAGCGGCTCCTACGAGCAGTACTTC; CDR3 protein: CASSGPQSGSYEQYF; J gene: TRBJ2-7; V gene: TRBV28; D gene: .; clone size: .; CDR3 length: 15
CDR3 DNA: TGCAGCGTCGTCCTAGCGGGGGGACGTTACGAGCAGTACTTC; CDR3 protein: CSVVLAGGRYEQYF; J gene: TRBJ2-7; V gene: TRBV29-1; D gene: TRBD2; clone size: .; CDR3 length: 14
CDR3 DNA: TGTGCCAGCAGCCCAGAGGCCGAGTCACCCCTCCACTTT; CDR3 protein: CASSPEAESPLHF; J gene: TRBJ1-6; V gene: TRBV9; D gene: .; clone size: .; CDR3 length: 13
CDR3 DNA: TGTGCCAGCAGCTCAAGCGGGAGAGTAGTAAGTTCCTACAATGAGCAGTTCTTC; CDR3 protein: CASSSSGRVVSSYNEQFF; J gene: TRBJ2-1; V gene: TRBV13; D gene: TRBD2; clone size: .; CDR3 length: 18
CDR3 DNA: TGTGCCAGCAGCTTAGCGGCAAGCACAGATACGCAGTATTTT; CDR3 protein: CASSLAASTDTQYF; J gene: TRBJ2-3; V gene: TRBV7-2; D gene: .; clone size: .; CDR3 length: 14
CDR3 DNA: TGTGCCAGTAGTACCGCAGGATACTACGAGCAGTACTTC; CDR3 protein: CASSTAGYYEQYF; J gene: TRBJ2-7; V gene: TRBV19; D gene: .; clone size: .; CDR3 length: 13
CDR3 DNA: TGTGCCAGCACCACCCGGGACAGGGGCCAGCCCCAGCATTTT; CDR3 protein: CASTTRDRGQPQHF; J gene: TRBJ1-5; V gene: TRBV7-2; D gene: TRBD1; clone size: few; CDR3 length: 14
CDR3 DNA: TGTGCCAGCAGCAAGAACGGAGATAATTCACCCCTCCACTTT; CDR3 protein: CASSKNGDNSPLHF; J gene: TRBJ1-6; V gene: TRBV4-2; D gene: .; clone size: few; CDR3 length: 14
CDR3 DNA: TGTGCCAGCATGGGTATTTCTGGCTACACCTTC; CDR3 protein: CASMGISGYTF; J gene: TRBJ1-2; V gene: TRBV27; D gene: .; clone size: .; CDR3 length: 11
CDR3 DNA: TGTGCCAGCTCACCTCCGGGACAGTCAAACACCATATATTTT; CDR3 protein: CASSPPGQSNTIYF; J gene: TRBJ1-3; V gene: TRBV18; D gene: TRBD1; clone size: few; CDR3 length: 14
CDR3 DNA: TGTGCCAGCTCACCGGGCAGCAATCAGCCCCAGCATTTT; CDR3 protein: CASSPGSNQPQHF; J gene: TRBJ1-5; V gene: TRBV18; D gene: .; clone size: few; CDR3 length: 13
CDR3 DNA: TGTGCCAGTAGTGGGGGAACTACTCAAGAGACCCAGTACTTC; CDR3 protein: CASSGGTTQETQYF; J gene: TRBJ2-5; V gene: TRBV19; D gene: .; clone size: .; CDR3 length: 14
CDR3 DNA: TGTGCCAGCAGCAGACAGGATGAAAAACTGTTTTTT; CDR3 protein: CASSRQDEKLFF; J gene: TRBJ1-4; V gene: TRBV5-4; D gene: .; clone size: .; CDR3 length: 12
CDR3 DNA: TGTGCCAGCGCCACTGACAGGGTAATAGGTTCACCCCTCCACTTT; CDR3 protein: CASATDRVIGSPLHF; J gene: TRBJ1-6; V gene: TRBV2; D gene: TRBD1; clone size: few; CDR3 length: 15
CDR3 DNA: TGTGCCAGCAGTTTCTCCTCGGGAGGCTCAGATACGCAGTATTTT; CDR3 protein: CASSFSSGGSDTQYF; J gene: TRBJ2-3; V gene: TRBV6-4; D gene: TRBD2; clone size: .; CDR3 length: 15
CDR3 DNA: TGTGCCAGCTCCAAATCCGGCGGGTCACGATCGGGGACGCAGTATTTT; CDR3 protein: CASSKSGGSRSGTQYF; J gene: TRBJ2-3; V gene: TRBV28; D gene: .; clone size: .; CDR3 length: 16
CDR3 DNA: TGTGCCAGCAGCGGGGGACAGGGGTTTAATGAGCAGTTCTTC; CDR3 protein: CASSGGQGFNEQFF; J gene: TRBJ2-1; V gene: TRBV6-6; D gene: TRBD1; clone size: .; CDR3 length: 14
CDR3 DNA: TGTGCCAGCCAACTACAGGGCGCCCCCGGCACAGATACGCAGTATTTT; CDR3 protein: CASQLQGAPGTDTQYF; J gene: TRBJ2-3; V gene: TRBV2; D gene: .; clone size: .; CDR3 length: 16
CDR3 DNA: TGTGCCAGCAGCCAATCTTCTAGTACCGAGCAGTACTTC; CDR3 protein: CASSQSSSTEQYF; J gene: TRBJ2-7; V gene: TRBV16; D gene: .; clone size: .; CDR3 length: 13
CDR3 DNA: TGCAGCGTTGAAGTTTCCAGGGGCGGTCGCGGCTACACCTTC; CDR3 protein: CSVEVSRGGRGYTF; J gene: TRBJ1-2; V gene: TRBV29-1; D gene: .; clone size: .; CDR3 length: 14
CDR3 DNA: TGCGCCAGCAGCCAAGATGGAGTGTATGGCTACACCTTC; CDR3 protein: CASSQDGVYGYTF; J gene: TRBJ1-2; V gene: TRBV4-1; D gene: .; clone size: few; CDR3 length: 13
CDR3 DNA: TGTGCCACCGGGGGGACAGGGAGGGGTGAAGCTTTCTTT; CDR3 protein: CATGGTGRGEAFF; J gene: TRBJ1-1; V gene: TRBV10-3; D gene: TRBD1; clone size: .; CDR3 length: 13
CDR3 DNA: TGCGCCAGCAGACTTAACGGGGGCGGGATAGCTTTCTTT; CDR3 protein: CASRLNGGGIAFF; J gene: TRBJ1-1; V gene: TRBV5-1; D gene: .; clone size: few; CDR3 length: 13
CDR3 DNA: TGTGCCAGCAGCGCCCTAGGACAGGGCGTGGACACTGAAGCTTTCTTT; CDR3 protein: CASSALGQGVDTEAFF; J gene: TRBJ1-1; V gene: TRBV9; D gene: TRBD1; clone size: .; CDR3 length: 16
CDR3 DNA: TGTGCCAGCAGCCTAGCGGGACAGCTCTTGGAGACCCAGTACTTC; CDR3 protein: CASSLAGQLLETQYF; J gene: TRBJ2-5; V gene: TRBV7-8; D gene: TRBD2; clone size: .; CDR3 length: 15